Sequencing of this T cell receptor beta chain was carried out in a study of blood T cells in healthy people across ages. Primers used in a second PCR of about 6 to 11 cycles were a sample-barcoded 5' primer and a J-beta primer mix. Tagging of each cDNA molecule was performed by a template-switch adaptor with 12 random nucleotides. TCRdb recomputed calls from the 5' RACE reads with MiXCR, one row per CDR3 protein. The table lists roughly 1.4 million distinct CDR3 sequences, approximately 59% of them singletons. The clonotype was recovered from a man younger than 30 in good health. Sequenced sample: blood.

The CDR3 coding sequence is TGTGCCAGCAGTTTAGGGTCGAGGGGGGTCGATGCGTTCTTC. Translated, it gives CASSLGSRGVDAFF. V gene TRBV27 combines with J gene TRBJ2-1; perhaps D is TRBD1 or TRBD2 (6 bases each). Trimming left V 2 bases short and J 15 bases short, with 20 bases between. This CDR3 spans 14 amino acids. Germline CDR1 and CDR2: MNHEY and SMNVEV (reference sequence).